These 9 T cell receptor beta chains were sequenced from one sample in a study of long-term antiretroviral therapy in people with HIV. Investigators performed immunoSEQ version v3.0 at survey level. Assay used: immunoSEQ multiplex PCR; TCRdb lists only in-frame clones, some missing. The repertoire has roughly 28,000 clones, about 90% of them found once; the top ten carry about 3.9%. Material: unsorted PBMCs, obtained 1.8 years after starting antiretroviral therapy. The receptors originated from a woman aged 18-29 years with HIV.

CDR3 nucleotides: TGTGCCAGTAGTATAGTACAGGGGACACGCAATCAGCCCCAGCATTTT. This gives the protein CASSIVQGTRNQPQHF. V usage is TRBV19 and J usage is TRBJ1-5, with 7 nucleotides matching TRBD1. The CDR3 covers 16 residues. V lost 1 base, J lost 2 bases, and 5 bases stayed unmatched. Germline-derived CDR1 and CDR2 are LNHDA and SQIVND (reference sequence). The whole variable domain, remainder taken from reference TRBV19 and TRBJ1-5, is DGGITQSPKYLFRKEGQNVTLSCEQNLNHDAMYWYRQDPGQGLRLIYYSQIVNDFQKGDIAEGYSVSREKKESFPLTVTSAQKNPTAFYLCASSIVQGTRNQPQHFGDGTRLSIL.

The V and J genes are TRBV10-3 and TRBJ1-1; 7 nucleotides align to TRBD1. Looked up from germline, CDR1 is ENHRY and CDR2 is SYGVKD. After removal of 2 bases from V and 1 base from J, the junction contained 4 bases not matched to a gene. This CDR3 contains 15 residues. In nucleotides, the CDR3 is TGTGCCATCAGTGAGATAGGGGGCGCGAACACTGAAGCTTTCTTT. It encodes CAISEIGGANTEAFF.

This chain links TRBV4-3 with TRBJ2-7, with a weak D call TRBD2 (5 bases). V lost 4 bases and J lost 7, with 17 bases in between. The CDR3 extends over 14 amino acids. Germline V gene lookup returns CDR1 LGHNA and CDR2 YSLEER. CDR3 in DNA: TGCGCCAGCAGCCCAGAGGCGGGTCGTGCGGAGCAGTACTTC. Its protein is CASSPEAGRAEQYF.

The chain employs TRBV4-3 and TRBJ1-1; no clear D. The CDR3 is 14 amino acids. Per germline, CDR1 LGHNA and CDR2 YSLEER. V lost 0 bases to trimming and J lost 5 bases, with 10 bases between them. The CDR3 sequence: CASSQDRTVTEAFF. In DNA, the CDR3 is TGCGCCAGCAGCCAAGACCGTACGGTAACTGAAGCTTTCTTT.

V is TRBV27 and J is TRBJ2-1; TRBD2 might be the D (6 bases). Germline V lookup: CDR1 MNHEY, CDR2 SMNVEV (reference sequence). There are 14 residues in the CDR3. Trimming removed 4 bases from V and 0 bases from J, with 7 bases in between. Here the CDR3 reads CASSWRDSYNEQFF. The CDR3 bases are TGTGCCAGCAGTTGGAGGGACTCCTACAATGAGCAGTTCTTC.

V gene TRBV4-3 combines with J gene TRBJ2-3, with D perhaps matching TRBD2 (6 bases). This CDR3 region has 15 residues. V was pared by 2 bases and J by 2 bases, with 11 bases between. CDR1 and CDR2 from the germline V gene are LGHNA and YSLEER. The CDR3 spells CASSQLGGSTDTQYF. In DNA, the CDR3 is TGCGCCAGCAGCCAATTGGGGGGATCCACAGATACGCAGTATTTT.

The chain employs TRBV11-2 and TRBJ2-7; 9 bases are shared with TRBD1. Germline V gene lookup returns CDR1 SGHAT and CDR2 FQNNGV. The CDR3 has 15 amino acids. Trimming removed 6 bases from V and 3 bases from J; junction bases left unmatched: 9. In DNA, the CDR3 is TGTGCCAGCAGACCACCGGGACAGGGTAGCTACGAGCAGTACTTC. It specifies CASRPPGQGSYEQYF.

This chain links TRBV5-4 with TRBJ2-1; no clear D. The CDR3 is made up of 11 amino acids. Germline CDR1 and CDR2: SGHNT and YYREEE (reference sequence). V was clipped by 3 bases and J by 2 bases, with 0 bases between them. CDR3 nucleotides: TGTGCCAGCAGCTCCTACAATGAGCAGTTCTTC. It yields the protein CASSSYNEQFF. Combining the CDR3 with reference TRBV5-4 and TRBJ2-1 gives the whole variable domain ETGVTQSPTHLIKTRGQQVTLRCSSQSGHNTVSWYQQALGQGPQFIFQYYREEENGRGNFPPRFSGLQFPNYSSELNVNALELDDSALYLCASSSYNEQFFGPGTRLTVL.

This clone was picked up a small number of times. The rearrangement joins TRBV7-2 to TRBJ1-5; D is possibly TRBD1 (6 bases). The V gene lost 4 bases and the J gene lost 1 base, with 8 bases spanning the gap. The CDR3 has 14 residues. Looked up from germline, CDR1 is SGHTA and CDR2 is FQGNSA. CDR3 amino acids: CASSSGASNQPQHF. As DNA, the CDR3 is TGTGCCAGCAGCTCGGGGGCAAGCAATCAGCCCCAGCATTTT.